In this sample, the clone carrying this T cell receptor beta chain turned up many times. The source of the sample is a study of T-cell memory formation after mild COVID-19. The V end was cut by 5 bases, the J end by 0 bases, with 5 bases between. The CDR3 totals 13 residues. The V gene's germline CDR1 is SGHTA and CDR2 FQGNSA. TCRdb re-called the 5' RACE reads through MiXCR, storing one row per CDR3 protein. Of around 320,000 distinct CDR3 sequences listed, roughly 19% are singletons. The specimen sequenced was PBMCs or a T cell subset sorted from them (not recorded which). The source is a man in his late teens or twenties who had mild COVID-19 (a few samples of this study predate the infection). Cell type and time point are not known. The rearrangement joins TRBV7-2 to TRBJ2-1, with D unresolved. CDR3 bases: TGTGCCAGCAGCGCCAGCTCCTACAATGAGCAGTTCTTC. Residues: CASSASSYNEQFF.